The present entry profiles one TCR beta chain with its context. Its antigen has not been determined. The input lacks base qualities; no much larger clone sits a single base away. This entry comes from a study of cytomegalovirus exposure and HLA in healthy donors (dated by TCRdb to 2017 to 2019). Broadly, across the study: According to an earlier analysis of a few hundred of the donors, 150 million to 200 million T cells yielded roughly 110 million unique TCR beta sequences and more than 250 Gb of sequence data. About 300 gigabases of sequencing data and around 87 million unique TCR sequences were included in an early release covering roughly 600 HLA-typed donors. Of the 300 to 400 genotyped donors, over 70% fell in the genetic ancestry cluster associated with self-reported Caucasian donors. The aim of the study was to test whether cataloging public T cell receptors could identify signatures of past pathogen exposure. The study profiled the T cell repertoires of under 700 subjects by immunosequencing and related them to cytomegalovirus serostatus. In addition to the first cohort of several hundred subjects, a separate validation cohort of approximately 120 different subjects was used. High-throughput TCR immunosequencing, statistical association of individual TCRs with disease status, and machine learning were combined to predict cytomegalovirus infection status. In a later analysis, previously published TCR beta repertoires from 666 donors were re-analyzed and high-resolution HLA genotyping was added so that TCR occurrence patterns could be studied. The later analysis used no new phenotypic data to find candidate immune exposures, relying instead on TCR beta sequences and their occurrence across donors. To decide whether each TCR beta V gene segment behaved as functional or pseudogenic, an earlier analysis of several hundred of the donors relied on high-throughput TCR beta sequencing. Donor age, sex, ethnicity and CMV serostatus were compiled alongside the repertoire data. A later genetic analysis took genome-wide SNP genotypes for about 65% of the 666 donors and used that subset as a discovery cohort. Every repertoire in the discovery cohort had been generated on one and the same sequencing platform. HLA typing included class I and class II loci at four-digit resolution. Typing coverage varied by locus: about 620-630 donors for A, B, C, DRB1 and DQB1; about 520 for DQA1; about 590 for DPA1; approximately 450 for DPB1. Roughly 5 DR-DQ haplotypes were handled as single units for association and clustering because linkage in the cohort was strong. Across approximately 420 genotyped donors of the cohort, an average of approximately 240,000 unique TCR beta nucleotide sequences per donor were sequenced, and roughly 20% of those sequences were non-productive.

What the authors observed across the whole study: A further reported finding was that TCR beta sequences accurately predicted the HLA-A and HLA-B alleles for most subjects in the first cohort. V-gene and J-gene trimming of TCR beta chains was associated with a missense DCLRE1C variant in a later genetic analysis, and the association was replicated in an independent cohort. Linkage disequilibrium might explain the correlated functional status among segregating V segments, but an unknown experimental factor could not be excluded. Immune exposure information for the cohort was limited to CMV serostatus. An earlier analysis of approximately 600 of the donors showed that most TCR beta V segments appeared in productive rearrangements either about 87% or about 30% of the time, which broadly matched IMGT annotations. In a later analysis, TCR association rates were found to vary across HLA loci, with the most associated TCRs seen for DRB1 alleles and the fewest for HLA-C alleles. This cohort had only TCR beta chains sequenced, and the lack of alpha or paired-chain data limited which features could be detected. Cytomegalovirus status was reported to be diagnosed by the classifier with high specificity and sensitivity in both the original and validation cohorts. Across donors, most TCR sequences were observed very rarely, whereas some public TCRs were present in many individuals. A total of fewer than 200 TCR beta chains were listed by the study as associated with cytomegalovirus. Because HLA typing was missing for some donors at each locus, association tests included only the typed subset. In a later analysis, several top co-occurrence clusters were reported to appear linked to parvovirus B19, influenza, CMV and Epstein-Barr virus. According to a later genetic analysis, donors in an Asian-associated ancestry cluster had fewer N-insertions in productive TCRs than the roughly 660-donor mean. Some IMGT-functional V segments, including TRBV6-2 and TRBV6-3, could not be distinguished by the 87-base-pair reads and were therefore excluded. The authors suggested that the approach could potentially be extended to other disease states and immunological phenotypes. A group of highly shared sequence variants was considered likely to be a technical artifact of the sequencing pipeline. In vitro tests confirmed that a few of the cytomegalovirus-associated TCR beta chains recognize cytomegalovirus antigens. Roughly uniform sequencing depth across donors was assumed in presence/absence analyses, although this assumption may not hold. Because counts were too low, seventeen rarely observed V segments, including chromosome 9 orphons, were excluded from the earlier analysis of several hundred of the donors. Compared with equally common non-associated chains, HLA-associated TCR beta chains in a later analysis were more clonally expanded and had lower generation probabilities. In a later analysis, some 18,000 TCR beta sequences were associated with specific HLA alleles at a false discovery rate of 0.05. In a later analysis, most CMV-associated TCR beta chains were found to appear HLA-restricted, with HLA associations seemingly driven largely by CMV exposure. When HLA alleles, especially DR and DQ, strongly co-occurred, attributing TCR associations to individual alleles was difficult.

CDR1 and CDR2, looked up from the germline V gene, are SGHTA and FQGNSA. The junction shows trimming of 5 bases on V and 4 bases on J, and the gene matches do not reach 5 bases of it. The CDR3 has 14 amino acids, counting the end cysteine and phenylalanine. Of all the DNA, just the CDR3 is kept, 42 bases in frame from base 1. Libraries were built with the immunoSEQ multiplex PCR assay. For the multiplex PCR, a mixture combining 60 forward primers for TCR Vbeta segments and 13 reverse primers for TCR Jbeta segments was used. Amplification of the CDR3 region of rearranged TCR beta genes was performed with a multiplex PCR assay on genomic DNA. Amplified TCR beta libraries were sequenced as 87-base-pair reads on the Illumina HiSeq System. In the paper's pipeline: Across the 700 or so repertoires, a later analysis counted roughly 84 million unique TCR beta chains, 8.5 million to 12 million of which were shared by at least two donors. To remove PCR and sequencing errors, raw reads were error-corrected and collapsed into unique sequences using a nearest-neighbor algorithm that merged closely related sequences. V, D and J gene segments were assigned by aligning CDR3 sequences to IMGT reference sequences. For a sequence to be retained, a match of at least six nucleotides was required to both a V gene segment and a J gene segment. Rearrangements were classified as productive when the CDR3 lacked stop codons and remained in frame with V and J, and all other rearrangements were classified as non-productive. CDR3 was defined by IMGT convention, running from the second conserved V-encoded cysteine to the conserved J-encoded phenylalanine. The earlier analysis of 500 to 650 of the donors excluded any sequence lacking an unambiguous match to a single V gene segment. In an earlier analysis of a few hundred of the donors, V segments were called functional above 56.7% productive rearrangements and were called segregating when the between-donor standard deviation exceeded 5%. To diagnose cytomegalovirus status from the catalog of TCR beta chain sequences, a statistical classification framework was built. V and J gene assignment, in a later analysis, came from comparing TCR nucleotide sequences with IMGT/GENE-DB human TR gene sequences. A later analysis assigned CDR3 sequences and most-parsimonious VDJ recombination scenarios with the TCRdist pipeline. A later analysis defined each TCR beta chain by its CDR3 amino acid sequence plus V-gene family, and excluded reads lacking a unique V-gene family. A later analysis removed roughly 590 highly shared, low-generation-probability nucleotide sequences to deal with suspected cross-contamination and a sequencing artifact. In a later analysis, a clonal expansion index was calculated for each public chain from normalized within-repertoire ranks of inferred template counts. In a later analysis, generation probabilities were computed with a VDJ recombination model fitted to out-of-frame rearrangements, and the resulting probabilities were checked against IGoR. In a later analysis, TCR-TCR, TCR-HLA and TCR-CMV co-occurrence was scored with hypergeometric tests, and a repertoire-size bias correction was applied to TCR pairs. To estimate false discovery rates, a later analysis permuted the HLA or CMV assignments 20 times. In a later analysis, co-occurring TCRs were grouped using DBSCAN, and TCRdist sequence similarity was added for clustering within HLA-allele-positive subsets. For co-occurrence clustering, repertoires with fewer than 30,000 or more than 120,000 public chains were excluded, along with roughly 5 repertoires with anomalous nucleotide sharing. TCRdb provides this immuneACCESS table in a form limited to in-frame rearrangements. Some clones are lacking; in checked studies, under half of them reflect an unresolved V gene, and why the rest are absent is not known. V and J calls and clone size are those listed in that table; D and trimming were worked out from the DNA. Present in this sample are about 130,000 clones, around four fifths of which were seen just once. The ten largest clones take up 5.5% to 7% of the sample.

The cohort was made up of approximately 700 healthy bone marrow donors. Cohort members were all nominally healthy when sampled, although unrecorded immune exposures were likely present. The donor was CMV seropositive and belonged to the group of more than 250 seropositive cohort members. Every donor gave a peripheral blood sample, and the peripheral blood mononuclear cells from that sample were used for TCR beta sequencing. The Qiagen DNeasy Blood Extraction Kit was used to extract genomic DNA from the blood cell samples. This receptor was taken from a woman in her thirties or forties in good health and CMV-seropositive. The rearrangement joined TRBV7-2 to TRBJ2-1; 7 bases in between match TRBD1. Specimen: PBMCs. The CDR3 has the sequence CASSTRQGYNEQFF. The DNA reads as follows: TGTGCCAGCAGCACGCGACAGGGATACAATGAGCAGTTCTTC.